What follows describes a single T cell receptor beta chain. This receptor's antigen is unknown. No base-level quality is on record; no much larger clone is a single base apart. CDR1 is given as DFQATT and CDR2 as SNEGSKA, both from the germline V gene (reference sequence). The CDR3 runs 13 amino acids, cysteine and phenylalanine included. Only the CDR3 region is kept as DNA, spanning 39 bases read in frame from base 1. V lost 7 bases and J lost 6 bases, and the count of bases not matched to a germline gene is 10. The source of the sample is a study of CD8+CD57+ T cells in acquired aplastic anemia (dated by TCRdb to the late 2010s). Concerning the study at large: A mean of approximately 3 ug of DNA, ranging from roughly 0.19 to 27.4 ug, was extracted from sorted CD4+ and CD8+ cells. CD8+CD57+ expansion was defined as a frequency above the mean frequency observed in healthy subjects.

Genomic DNA was used as template for profiling of TCR beta VDJ combinations and CDR3 sequences. An Illumina HiSeq 2000 was used for TCR repertoire sequencing. Per the original workflow: TRBV/TRBJ rearrangement plots, CDR3 size and DJ length profiles, and Simpson's diversity index were used to evaluate the repertoires. The most abundant DNA sequence in the deep sequencing data was defined as the immunodominant clone. CDR3 amino acid sequences were screened for sharing across subjects and compared with published repertoires and the VDJdb database. The raw public reads went through TCRdb reprocessing: fastp at Q25, MiXCR clone calling, in-frame beta chains kept. A single entry per CDR3 protein holds the most common genes and DNA from its merged rows. The V and J calls were determined by TCRdb, not by the authors. In all, the sample holds about 160,000 distinct CDR3 sequences, and about 45% of those were seen once. The ten largest account for approximately 2.9% of the sample.

Patients chosen for sequencing had shown expansion of CD8+CD57+ cells by flow cytometry. Every patient had a diagnosis of severe acquired aplastic anemia based on International Study of Aplastic Anemia and Agranulocytosis and Camitta criteria. Patients had received no therapy at the time of blood sampling. The study deep-sequenced TCR repertoires of sorted CD4+ and CD8+ blood T cells from severe aplastic anemia patients and healthy subjects. Patients were enrolled in the USA under clinicaltrials.gov protocols 00001620, 01623167, 00001397, 00071045, 00081523 and 00961064. Ficoll-Paque density gradient centrifugation was used to isolate peripheral blood mononuclear cells. Before DNA was extracted, CD4+ and CD8+ T cells were sorted using either FACS or magnetic beads. Broad study findings and their caveats: Around 28 CD8+ CDR3 sequences were found to be shared between patients and controls, but these sequences appeared to be highly expressed in patients and within the immunodominant clones of the patients. CD8+ Simpson's diversity did not differ significantly between patients and healthy controls (P=0.060).

This TCR derives from a human donor with aplastic anemia. What was sequenced was sorted CD4+, CD8+, or CD8+CD57+ T cells (not recorded which) from PBMCs. The sequence is built from TRBV20-1 and TRBJ1-2, with 8 middle bases fitting TRBD1. In nucleotides, the sequence is TGCAGTGTTCACACGGACAGGGTCGATGGCTACACCTTC. The encoded protein is CSVHTDRVDGYTF.